The 11 T cell receptor beta chains below were found in one sample sequenced in a study of blood T cell repertoires in COVID-19. The method was immunoSEQ multiplex PCR; TCRdb's version includes in-frame clones alone and lacks a portion of them. The sample carries 150,000 or so clones, about 85% recorded once. The sample was peripheral blood. The source is a woman between 65 and 79 years old with COVID-19, enrolled during active disease.

This clone was seen once. The chain uses TRBV18 and TRBJ1-1; weak D call: TRBD1 (6 bases). The germline V gene encodes CDR1 KGHSH and CDR2 LQKENI. The CDR3 has 14 residues. V was cut by 3 bases and J by 4 bases, with 12 bases left in between. This CDR3 reads CASSPGAGSTEAFF. In DNA form, the CDR3 reads TGTGCCAGCTCACCGGGGGCGGGTTCCACTGAAGCTTTCTTT. The full variable domain, completed using reference TRBV18 and TRBJ1-1, is NAGVMQNPRHLVRRRGQEARLRCSPMKGHSHVYWYRQLPEEGLKFMVYLQKENIIDESGMPKERFSAEFPKEGPSILRIQQVVRGDSAAYFCASSPGAGSTEAFFGQGTRLTVV.

J is TRBJ2-4 and V is TRBV18, with D uncertain. V lost 2 bases to trimming and J lost 7 bases, with 12 bases between them. This CDR3 has 14 residues. Germline CDR1 is KGHSH and CDR2 is LQKENI. CDR3 nucleotide sequence: TGTGCCAGCTCACCAAGCCTCGACATGAACATTCAGTACTTC. Protein sequence: CASSPSLDMNIQYF.

This chain links TRBV9 with TRBJ2-7, with D perhaps TRBD1 (5 bases). The V gene lost 1 base and the J gene lost 5 bases, with 19 bases spanning the gap. CDR3 size: 16 residues. CDR1 SGDLS and CDR2 YYNGEE come from the germline V gene. CDR3 in DNA: TGTGCCAGCAGCGTATCGGTACGGCTTGAAGGGGACGAGCAGTACTTC. Its translation: CASSVSVRLEGDEQYF. Supplemented by reference TRBV9 and TRBJ2-7, the full variable domain reads DSGVTQTPKHLITATGQRVTLRCSPRSGDLSVYWYQQSLDQGLQFLIQYYNGEERAKGNILERFSAQQFPDLHSELNLSSLELGDSALYFCASSVSVRLEGDEQYFGPGTRLTVT.

The CDR3 sequence: CASSFGRGLNGYTF. Here the CDR3 DNA reads TGTGCCAGCAGTTTTGGAAGGGGGCTGAATGGCTACACCTTC. The chain joins TRBV28 to TRBJ1-2; 7 positions match TRBD1. This CDR3 has 14 residues. Germline CDR1 MDHEN, CDR2 SYDVKM. V shed 3 bases and J 6 bases; nucleotides not matched to a gene: 7.

The gene calls are TRBV18 and TRBJ1-2; 7 nucleotides match TRBD1. V gave up 3 bases and J gave up 10 bases; unmatched junction bases: 17. The CDR3 is made up of 16 amino acids. Germline values: CDR1 KGHSH, CDR2 LQKENI. This chain's CDR3 is CASSPMGTAGLVAYTF. CDR3 DNA: TGTGCCAGCTCACCGATGGGGACAGCGGGTCTTGTTGCCTACACCTTC.

The chain links TRBV19 to TRBJ2-5; D is perhaps TRBD1 (6 bases). V gave up 5 bases and J gave up 2 bases, with 12 bases separating them. Germline V CDR1 and CDR2: LNHDA, SQIVND (reference sequence). The CDR3 is 14 amino acids. CDR3 in amino acids: CASSGGQKQETQYF. The CDR3 nucleotides are TGTGCCAGTAGTGGCGGACAGAAGCAAGAGACCCAGTACTTC. Filled out from reference TRBV19 and TRBJ2-5, the complete variable domain reads DGGITQSPKYLFRKEGQNVTLSCEQNLNHDAMYWYRQDPGQGLRLIYYSQIVNDFQKGDIAEGYSVSREKKESFPLTVTSAQKNPTAFYLCASSGGQKQETQYFGPGTRLLVL.

This clone was recorded only once. The chain links TRBV9 to TRBJ2-7, with a possible D match to TRBD1 (5 bases). The CDR3 spans 15 residues. Trimming shortened V by 4 bases and J by 4 bases, and 18 bases separated the two germline ends. CDR1 and CDR2 (germline): SGDLS, YYNGEE. The CDR3 nucleotides read TGTGCCAGCAGCCCGCAAGAGTTTGGGGCGTACGAGCAGTACTTC. This sequence encodes CASSPQEFGAYEQYF.

Written as DNA, the CDR3 is TGTGCCAGCAGCTTAGCGTGGACTCCCGGGGGGACCCAGTACTTC. This translates into CASSLAWTPGGTQYF. This sequence joins TRBV7-9 and TRBJ2-5; D is possibly TRBD2 (6 bases). CDR3 length: 15 residues. Per the germline V gene, CDR1 is SEHNR and CDR2 is FQNEAQ (reference sequence). V was pared by 0 bases and J by 7 bases, with 15 bases between.

This chain connects TRBV30 to TRBJ2-3; TRBD1 agrees at 10 bases. Per germline, CDR1 GTSNPN and CDR2 SVGIG (reference sequence). The junction had 6 bases not matched to a gene; V was cut back by 5 bases and J by 4 bases. The CDR3 contains 14 residues. This chain's CDR3 is CAWGWGQGSDTQYF. CDR3 bases: TGTGCCTGGGGATGGGGACAGGGGTCAGATACGCAGTATTTT.

This clone was found many times. The V gene is TRBV19, the J gene TRBJ1-2; D may be TRBD1 (6 bases). This CDR3 is built from 15 residues. The V end was cut by 5 bases, the J end by 4 bases, with 17 bases between. CDR1 is LNHDA, CDR2 SQIVND, per germline (reference sequence). In nucleotides, the CDR3 is TGTGCCAGTAGTGTAACAGGGATAAGTGTCTATGGCTACACCTTC. It is translated as CASSVTGISVYGYTF.

This chain uses TRBV7-9 with TRBJ1-5; D not certain. The CDR3 has 14 amino acids. Trimming took 4 bases from V and 0 from J, leaving 7 bases between them. Per germline, CDR1 SEHNR and CDR2 FQNEAQ (reference sequence). Here the CDR3 reads CASSSVFSNQPQHF. The CDR3, as DNA: TGTGCCAGCAGCTCCGTCTTTAGCAATCAGCCCCAGCATTTT.